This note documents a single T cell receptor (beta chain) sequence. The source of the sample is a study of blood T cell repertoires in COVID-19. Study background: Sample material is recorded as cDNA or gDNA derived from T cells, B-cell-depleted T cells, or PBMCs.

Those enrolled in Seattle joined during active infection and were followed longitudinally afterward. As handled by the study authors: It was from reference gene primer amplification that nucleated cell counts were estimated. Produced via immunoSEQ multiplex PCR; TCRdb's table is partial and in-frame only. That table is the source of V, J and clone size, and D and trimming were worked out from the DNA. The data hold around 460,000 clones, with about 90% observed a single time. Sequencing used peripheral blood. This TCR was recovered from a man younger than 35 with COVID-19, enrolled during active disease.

In DNA form, the CDR3 reads TGTGCCAGCAGCGGGACTCCGGGTGGCTACACCTTC. It translates to CASSGTPGGYTF. V is TRBV7-9 and J is TRBJ1-2; D is perhaps TRBD1 (5 bases). Trimming shortened V by 5 bases and J by 7 bases, and 11 bases separated the two germline ends. The CDR3 covers 12 residues. Per the germline V gene, CDR1 is SEHNR and CDR2 is FQNEAQ (reference sequence). Supplemented by reference TRBV7-9 and TRBJ1-2, the full variable domain reads DTGVSQNPRHKITKRGQNVTFRCDPISEHNRLYWYRQTLGQGPEFLTYFQNEAQLEKSRLLSDRFSAERPKGSFSTLEIQRTEQGDSAMYLCASSGTPGGYTFGSGTRLTVV.